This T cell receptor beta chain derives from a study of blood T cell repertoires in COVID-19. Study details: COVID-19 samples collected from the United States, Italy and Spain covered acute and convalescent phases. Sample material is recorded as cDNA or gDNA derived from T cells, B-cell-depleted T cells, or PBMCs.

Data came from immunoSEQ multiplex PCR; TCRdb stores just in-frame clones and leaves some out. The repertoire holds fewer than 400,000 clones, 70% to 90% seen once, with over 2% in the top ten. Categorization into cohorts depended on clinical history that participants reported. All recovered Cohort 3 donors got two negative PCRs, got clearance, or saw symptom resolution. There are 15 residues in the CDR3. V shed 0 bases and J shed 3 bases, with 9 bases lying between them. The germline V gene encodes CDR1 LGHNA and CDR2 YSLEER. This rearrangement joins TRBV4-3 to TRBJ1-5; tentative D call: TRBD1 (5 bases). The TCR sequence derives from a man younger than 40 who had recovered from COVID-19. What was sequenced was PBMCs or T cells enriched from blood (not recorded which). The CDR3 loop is CASSQDRGYNQPQHF. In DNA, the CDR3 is TGCGCCAGCAGCCAAGATCGGGGGTACAATCAGCCCCAGCATTTT.